Following are 25 T cell receptor beta chains from one sample sequenced in a study of cytomegalovirus exposure and HLA in healthy donors. PCR used 60 Vbeta primers and 13 Jbeta primers. Assay: immunoSEQ multiplex PCR; the TCRdb copy retains only in-frame clones and omits some. The sample holds 150,000 to 200,000 clones, 75% to 85% seen once. Sequencing input: PBMCs. The receptors here all came from a girl aged 2-15 years in good health and CMV-seropositive.

The count of this clone is one. The chain combines TRBV2 with TRBJ2-7; a possible D gene is TRBD1 (7 bases). CDR1 and CDR2 (germline): SNHLY, FYNNEI. This CDR3 spans 16 amino acids. Trimming took 6 bases from V and 7 from J, leaving 25 bases between them. For the CDR3, the DNA is TGTGCCAGCAGCACAGACGAGGGGGCTTTACGGGGGGAGCAGTACTTC. Its translation: CASSTDEGALRGEQYF.

The genes are TRBV5-4 and TRBJ1-5; tentative D call: TRBD1 (6 bases). The CDR3 is 14 residues long. V was clipped by 5 bases and J by 3 bases, with 12 bases between them. Per germline, CDR1 SGHNT and CDR2 YYREEE (reference sequence). In nucleotides, the CDR3 is TGTGCCAGCAGTGAGGGGGGGGTCAATCAGCCCCAGCATTTT. This encodes CASSEGGVNQPQHF.

The chain recombines TRBV30 with TRBJ2-2, with 7 nucleotides matching TRBD2. The V and J ends lost 1 base and 7 bases, in that order; junction bases with no gene match: 12. Germline lookup yields CDR1 GTSNPN and CDR2 SVGIG (reference sequence). The length of the CDR3 is 16 residues. CDR3 loop: CAWSDGSGTSGGELFF. CDR3 nucleotide sequence: TGTGCCTGGAGTGATGGAAGCGGGACGAGTGGCGGGGAGCTGTTTTTT.

J is TRBJ2-5 and V is TRBV13; 10 positions match TRBD2. This CDR3 region has 18 residues. Germline V lookup: CDR1 PRHDT, CDR2 FYEKMQ (reference sequence). V was pared by 4 bases and J by 5 bases, with 16 bases of the junction left unmatched. DNA of the CDR3: TGTGCCAGCAGCTCCCCGCGGGGAGCGGGAGGGCCGGGGGAGACCCAGTACTTC. Protein: CASSSPRGAGGPGETQYF.

In DNA form, the CDR3 reads TGCGCCAGCAGCTTTTCCTCTAGCGGGACCGACAATGAGCAGTTCTTC. Translation gives CASSFSSSGTDNEQFF. The chain uses TRBV5-1 and TRBJ2-1; TRBD2 matches 9 bases. The CDR3 consists of 16 residues. Germline assignment: CDR1 SGHRS and CDR2 YFSETQ. J lost 5 bases, V lost 2 bases, and 8 bases had no gene match. Together with reference TRBV5-1 and TRBJ2-1, the CDR3 gives the full variable domain: KAGVTQTPRYLIKTRGQQVTLSCSPISGHRSVSWYQQTPGQGLQFLFEYFSETQRNKGNFPGRFSGRQFSNSRSEMNVSTLELGDSALYLCASSFSSSGTDNEQFFGPGTRLTVL.

The V and J genes are TRBV28 and TRBJ2-3, with D perhaps matching TRBD1 (5 bases). CDR3 length: 13 amino acids. Germline values: CDR1 MDHEN, CDR2 SYDVKM. Trimming stripped 10 bases from V and 4 bases from J, with 15 bases between. This CDR3 reads CATFSREPDTQYF. CDR3 coding DNA: TGTGCCACTTTTTCCAGGGAACCAGATACGCAGTATTTT. Together with reference TRBV28 and TRBJ2-3, the CDR3 gives the full variable domain: DVKVTQSSRYLVKRTGEKVFLECVQDMDHENMFWYRQDPGLGLRLIYFSYDVKMKEKGDIPEGYSVSREKKERFSLILESASTNQTSMYLCATFSREPDTQYFGPGTRLTVL.

V is TRBV19 and J is TRBJ2-2; 10 bases are a match to TRBD1. Germline values: CDR1 LNHDA, CDR2 SQIVND (reference sequence). The CDR3 is made up of 15 amino acids. After removal of 10 bases from V and 3 bases from J, the junction contained 8 bases not matched to a gene. CDR3 DNA sequence: TGTGCCACCAAAGACAGGGGGCGGGACACCGGGGAGCTGTTTTTT. Amino acid sequence: CATKDRGRDTGELFF. Complete variable domain (other parts from reference TRBV19 and TRBJ2-2): DGGITQSPKYLFRKEGQNVTLSCEQNLNHDAMYWYRQDPGQGLRLIYYSQIVNDFQKGDIAEGYSVSREKKESFPLTVTSAQKNPTAFYLCATKDRGRDTGELFFGEGSRLTVL.

This rearrangement joins TRBV4-1 to TRBJ1-3; D is possibly TRBD1 (6 bases). V was pared by 3 bases and J by 0 bases, with 30 bases between. The CDR3 has 22 residues. In germline, CDR1 is MGHRA, CDR2 YSYEKL. This CDR3 is CASSQPHPIFYRVVASGNTIYF. For the CDR3, the DNA is TGCGCCAGCAGCCAGCCACACCCAATCTTCTACAGGGTTGTAGCCTCTGGAAACACCATATATTTT.

This rearrangement joins TRBV6-1 to TRBJ1-5; possible D gene TRBD1, 6 bases. The CDR3 totals 14 residues. Germline V gives CDR1 MNHNS, CDR2 SASEGT. Trimming removed 4 bases from V and 2 bases from J, with 9 bases in between. CDR3: CASSGRQGNQPQHF. In DNA, the CDR3 is TGTGCCAGCAGTGGACGACAGGGCAATCAGCCCCAGCATTTT.

This clone was observed a handful of times. The chain is built from TRBV10-2 and TRBJ2-1; perhaps TRBD2 as D (6 bases). Germline-derived CDR1 and CDR2 are WSHSY and SAAADI. This CDR3 has 13 residues. V lost 4 bases, J lost 7 bases, and 11 bases lay in between. In nucleotides, the CDR3 is TGCGCCAGCAGTGGGGGACTTCTTAATGAGCAGTTCTTC. Its protein is CASSGGLLNEQFF.

The chain combines TRBV29-1 with TRBJ2-5, with 12 positions matching TRBD2. The CDR3 consists of 12 residues. J was trimmed by 4 bases and V by 6 bases; bases with no gene match: 0. The germline V gene encodes CDR1 SQVTM and CDR2 ANQGSEA. CDR3 region: CSVTSGRETQYF. DNA of the CDR3: TGCAGCGTGACTAGCGGGAGAGAGACCCAGTACTTC.

V usage is TRBV7-8 and J usage is TRBJ1-5, with a possible D match to TRBD1 (6 bases). This CDR3 comprises 14 residues. Trimming pared 3 bases from V and 6 bases from J, leaving 12 bases between. Germline-derived CDR1 and CDR2 are SGHVS and FQNEAQ. In DNA form, the CDR3 reads TGTGCCAGCAGCTTTTACAGGGAGAGTCAGCCCCAGCATTTT. This sequence encodes CASSFYRESQPQHF.

CDR3: CASIARGLAGLETQYF. CDR3 nucleotides: TGTGCCAGTATCGCAAGGGGACTAGCGGGACTAGAGACCCAGTACTTC. The chain uses TRBV2 and TRBJ2-5; 13 bases line up with TRBD2. From germline, CDR1 is SNHLY and CDR2 FYNNEI. This CDR3 region has 16 residues. J was trimmed by 4 bases and V by 9 bases; bases with no gene match: 11.

The gene calls are TRBV5-4 and TRBJ1-1, with TRBD1 matching over 9 bases. V shed 4 bases, J shed 1 base, and the junction held 5 bases outside the gene matches. The germline gives CDR1 SGHNT, CDR2 YYREEE (reference sequence). This CDR3 contains 15 residues. The CDR3 DNA reads as TGTGCCAGCAGCCTACAGGGGGCGGGGAACACTGAAGCTTTCTTT. This translates into CASSLQGAGNTEAFF.

The genes are TRBV27 and TRBJ2-7, with a weak D call TRBD1 (8 bases). Trimming cost V 5 bases and J 3 bases, with 20 bases left between them. Germline V gives CDR1 MNHEY, CDR2 SMNVEV (reference sequence). The CDR3 consists of 16 residues. CDR3 residues: CASSPSGGQVFYEQYF. The CDR3 DNA is TGTGCCAGCAGTCCCTCGGGGGGACAGGTTTTCTACGAGCAGTACTTC.

V is TRBV4-1 and J is TRBJ1-2; D gene unclear. The CDR3 totals 16 residues. Per the germline V gene, CDR1 is MGHRA and CDR2 is YSYEKL. Trimming removed 2 bases from V and 3 bases from J, with 16 bases in between. CDR3 region: CASSQSERISHYGYTF. The DNA of the CDR3 is TGCGCCAGCAGCCAAAGTGAGAGGATCAGCCACTATGGCTACACCTTC.

The chain has TRBV4-2 and TRBJ2-1, with 7 nucleotides matching TRBD2. Germline CDR1 reads LGHNA; CDR2 reads YNFKEQ. The J segment lost 8 bases and the V segment lost 4 bases, leaving 14 bases of the junction unmatched. The CDR3 spans 16 residues. The CDR3 sequence is CASSLLLGRETDEQFF. CDR3 sequence (DNA): TGTGCCAGCAGCCTCCTCCTAGGGCGGGAGACTGATGAGCAGTTCTTC.

The rearrangement uses TRBV4-1 and TRBJ2-5, with D maybe TRBD1 (5 bases). Looked up from germline, CDR1 is MGHRA and CDR2 is YSYEKL. The CDR3 runs 13 residues. V was pared by 2 bases and J by 5 bases, with 9 bases between. The CDR3 sequence: CASSQWGLETQYF. CDR3 bases: TGCGCCAGCAGCCAATGGGGCCTGGAGACCCAGTACTTC.

This chain links TRBV2 with TRBJ2-1, with 8 bases aligning to TRBD1. Germline trimming cut 6 bases from V and 10 bases from J; bases unmatched to any gene: 14. This CDR3 is built from 15 residues. Germline-derived CDR1 and CDR2 are SNHLY and FYNNEI. In DNA form, the CDR3 reads TGTGCCAGCAGCACCCCCAGGGGGCGGCGTGGGGAGCAGTTCTTC. It yields the protein CASSTPRGRRGEQFF.

The table lists this clone with a few counts. The rearrangement uses TRBV4-1 and TRBJ2-7; D may be TRBD2 (6 bases). CDR1 is MGHRA and CDR2 is YSYEKL in the germline V gene. The V end was cut by 5 bases, the J end by 7 bases, with 18 bases between. This CDR3 comprises 14 residues. The CDR3 spells CASSLPGLTKEQYF. The CDR3 DNA sequence: TGCGCCAGCAGCTTGCCGGGACTCACTAAGGAGCAGTACTTC.

The chain joins TRBV15 to TRBJ2-5; no clear D gene. The ends were cut back, 1 base at V and 4 bases at J, with 13 bases in the middle. Germline assignment: CDR1 LNHNV and CDR2 YYDKDF (reference sequence). CDR3 length: 15 residues. The CDR3 protein is CATSRGSTTGETQYF. Here the CDR3 DNA reads TGTGCCACCAGCAGAGGATCAACAACGGGAGAGACCCAGTACTTC.

The CDR3 DNA reads as TGTGCCAGCAGCCCGGGGGGGGGCAATCAGCCCCAGCATTTT. Translated, it gives CASSPGGGNQPQHF. The chain employs TRBV5-5 and TRBJ1-5; a possible D gene is TRBD1 (5 bases). The CDR3 runs to 14 residues. Trimming removed 4 bases at V and 2 bases at J, with 10 bases between. Germline V lookup: CDR1 SGHKS, CDR2 YYEKEE (reference sequence).

The V gene is TRBV29-1, the J gene TRBJ1-3, with D possibly TRBD1 on 6 matching bases. The ends were cut back, 4 bases at V and 0 bases at J, with 16 bases in the middle. The CDR3 runs 16 residues. CDR1 and CDR2 (germline): SQVTM, ANQGSEA. The CDR3 loop reads CSVVGQPNTSGNTIYF. CDR3 bases: TGCAGCGTTGTCGGACAGCCGAACACCTCTGGAAACACCATATATTTT.

The rearrangement uses TRBV5-6 and TRBJ2-1; 7 nucleotides align to TRBD2. This CDR3 contains 15 residues. V shed 5 bases, J shed 10 bases, and the junction held 15 bases outside the gene matches. The V gene's germline CDR1 is SGHDT and CDR2 YYEEEE. DNA of the CDR3: TGTGCCAGCAGTTACCCGGGAGGCAGTACGGGGGAGCAGTTCTTC. Protein: CASSYPGGSTGEQFF.

In this sample, this clone turned up a few times. This rearrangement joins TRBV27 to TRBJ2-6; possible D gene TRBD2, 6 bases. This CDR3 contains 20 residues. Germline V gene lookup returns CDR1 MNHEY and CDR2 SMNVEV (reference sequence). Trimming pared 4 bases from V and 1 base from J, leaving 23 bases between. CDR3 in DNA: TGTGCCAGCAGTTACCCGATGGTAACGGGAGCGTCTTCTGGGGCCAACGTCCTGACTTTC. Its translation: CASSYPMVTGASSGANVLTF.